Shown below are 5 T cell receptor beta chains from a single sample sequenced in a study of OX40 agonist ivuxolimab in advanced cancers. Clones were read by immunoSEQ multiplex PCR, and TCRdb kept only the in-frame ones, dropping some. This table holds more than 30,000 clones, around 87% found once. This material consisted of CD4+ or CD8+ T cells sorted from blood, taken in a trial of the OX40 agonist ivuxolimab. These TCRs come from an adult with an advanced solid tumor such as melanoma, head and neck, liver or kidney cancer.

The V gene is TRBV7-2, the J gene TRBJ2-1; D is ambiguous. The CDR3 has 16 residues. Trimming took 7 bases from V and 0 from J, leaving 16 bases between them. Germline values: CDR1 SGHTA, CDR2 FQGNSA. The CDR3 region is CASTPPGVSSYNEQFF. In nucleotides, the CDR3 is TGTGCCAGCACCCCCCCTGGGGTTAGCTCCTACAATGAGCAGTTCTTC.

This chain joins TRBV28 and TRBJ2-1; TRBD2 matches at 10 bases. This CDR3 contains 15 residues. The V gene end was trimmed by 7 bases and the J gene end by 4 bases; junction bases not matched to a gene: 7. From germline, CDR1 is MDHEN and CDR2 SYDVKM. CDR3 DNA: TGTGCCAGCAATTATCTAGCGGGAGCTTACAATGAGCAGTTCTTC. It specifies CASNYLAGAYNEQFF.

The chain couples TRBV7-1 to TRBJ1-5; no firm D call. TRBV7-1 carries the ORF label, with uncertain function. The V end was cut by 5 bases, the J end by 4 bases, with 12 bases between. The length of the CDR3 is 14 residues. Here the CDR3 DNA reads TGTGCCAGCAGCCCACACTCGAGGAATCAGCCCCAGCATTTT. Its protein product is CASSPHSRNQPQHF.

The rearrangement uses TRBV5-1 and TRBJ2-7, with TRBD1 matching 9 bases. Germline values: CDR1 SGHRS, CDR2 YFSETQ. CDR3 length: 15 amino acids. Trimming removed 3 bases from V and 1 base from J; junction bases left unmatched: 5. The CDR3 coding sequence is TGCGCCAGCAGCTCGGACAGGGGAGAGTCCTACGAGCAGTACTTC. This sequence encodes CASSSDRGESYEQYF.

This clone has more than one count but fewer than ten. The CDR3: CASSLDPRSNEAFF. The CDR3 DNA reads TGCGCCAGCAGCTTGGATCCCAGGAGTAATGAAGCTTTCTTT. The V gene is TRBV5-1, the J gene TRBJ1-1; D gene ambiguous. Per the germline V gene, CDR1 is SGHRS and CDR2 is YFSETQ. V lost 0 bases and J 7 bases, leaving 13 bases between the germline ends. The CDR3 runs to 14 residues.